The entry that follows covers one T cell receptor beta chain sequence. At one end, the junction sequence differs from germline, possibly due to a read error. These data originate in a study of tumor-infiltrating lymphocytes in primary liver carcinoma. RNA and DNA were co-extracted from approximately 20-30 mg of unsorted bulk tissue. Researchers generated TCR beta cDNA from roughly 510 ng of total RNA, relying on a constant-region primer. Libraries for TCR beta were built through three nested multiplex PCR rounds, which together made up a slightly modified ARM-PCR procedure. Amplification in the first two PCR rounds was performed using TRBV1-TRBV30 forward primers and a C-beta reverse primer for roughly 9 cycles each. TCRdb reprocessed the multiplex PCR reads via MiXCR and lists one record per CDR3 protein. This sample has 95,000 to 150,000 distinct CDR3 sequences, with about two thirds found just once.

The V gene's germline CDR1 is SGHNT and CDR2 YENEEA. The CDR3 is 16 amino acids. Sequencing was done on a sample of tumor-adjacent normal liver tissue. This chain joins TRBV11-3 and TRBJ2-6; tentatively, D is TRBD1 (5 bases). This sequence originates from a woman between 55 and 75 years old with primary liver carcinoma and hepatitis B virus infection. The CDR3 DNA follows: TGTGCCAGCAGCTCGAGGCAGGGAACTGGGGTCAACGCCCTGACTTTC. Translating gives CASSSRQGTGVNALTF.